This TCR beta chain was retrieved from a study of PD-1 blockade in classical Hodgkin lymphoma. Points from the study as a whole: Complete responders entered with baseline diversity on par with newly diagnosed patients, the results showed. Healthy donors were reported to have higher baseline TCR diversity than newly diagnosed patients.

TCRdb's copy holds only in-frame clones and misses some; the assay was immunoSEQ multiplex PCR. The sample has roughly 30,000 clones, roughly 71% seen once. Brentuximab vedotin exposure varied among the patients, all of whom had relapsed after autologous stem cell transplantation. V gave up 3 bases and J gave up 3 bases, with 19 bases separating them. From germline, CDR1 is SGDLS and CDR2 YYNGEE. This CDR3 has 16 residues. As to this clone: Its antigen is unknown.

This specimen was peripheral blood mononuclear cells (PBMCs), taken before the second cycle of nivolumab. The rearrangement uses TRBV9 and TRBJ2-7; D is perhaps TRBD1 (5 bases). The receptor was derived from a human donor with classical Hodgkin lymphoma. For the CDR3, the DNA is TGTGCCAGCAGCGCCGACAGCGAGGAAAAGGTCTACGAGCAGTACGTC. Translated, it gives CASSADSEEKVYEQYV.